The rows below give T cell receptor beta chains drawn from one sample of a study of blood T cell repertoires in COVID-19. Assay used: immunoSEQ multiplex PCR; TCRdb lists only in-frame clones, some missing. The sample includes around 100,000 clones, 88% of them seen just once. What was sequenced was peripheral blood. The receptors shown here come from a human donor in a cohort sampled during active COVID-19. Both conserved end residues are part of each CDR3. Fields, in order: J gene, V gene, D gene, clone size, CDR3 protein, CDR3 DNA. A D gene is named only where the DNA matches it firmly. Expanded clones are given a class, and other clones once, few, many or no size at all.

j_gene: TRBJ1-5; v_gene: TRBV7-9; d_gene: TRBD1; abundance: NA; CDR3aa: CASRPGTGNNQPQHF; CDR3nt: TGTGCCAGCAGGCCCGGGACAGGGAACAATCAGCCCCAGCATTTT
j_gene: TRBJ2-3; v_gene: TRBV27; d_gene: NA; abundance: NA; CDR3aa: CASSLEPQGKYTQYF; CDR3nt: TGTGCCAGCAGTTTGGAGCCTCAGGGGAAATATACGCAGTATTTT
j_gene: TRBJ2-2; v_gene: TRBV25-1; d_gene: TRBD1; abundance: NA; CDR3aa: CATRTGRYTGELFF; CDR3nt: TGTGCCACCCGGACAGGGAGATACACCGGGGAGCTGTTTTTT
j_gene: TRBJ2-2; v_gene: TRBV2; d_gene: TRBD1; abundance: NA; CDR3aa: CASKKTGGLWENTGELFF; CDR3nt: TGTGCCAGCAAAAAGACAGGGGGCTTATGGGAAAACACCGGGGAGCTGTTTTTT
j_gene: TRBJ1-1; v_gene: TRBV30; d_gene: NA; abundance: NA; CDR3aa: CAWMWAMNTEAFF; CDR3nt: TGTGCCTGGATGTGGGCCATGAACACTGAAGCTTTCTTT
j_gene: TRBJ1-4; v_gene: TRBV2; d_gene: TRBD1; abundance: once; CDR3aa: CASRRQGVNEKLFF; CDR3nt: TGTGCCAGCAGAAGACAGGGGGTTAATGAAAAACTGTTTTTT
j_gene: TRBJ2-5; v_gene: TRBV6-5; d_gene: TRBD2; abundance: NA; CDR3aa: CASRTTSDRETQYF; CDR3nt: TGTGCCAGCAGGACGACTAGCGATAGAGAGACCCAGTACTTC
j_gene: TRBJ1-4; v_gene: TRBV5-1; d_gene: NA; abundance: NA; CDR3aa: CASSTQAAHEKLFF; CDR3nt: TGCGCCAGCAGCACCCAGGCAGCTCATGAAAAACTGTTTTTT
j_gene: TRBJ2-7; v_gene: TRBV7-9; d_gene: TRBD2; abundance: NA; CDR3aa: CASSLRGGTSGANEQYF; CDR3nt: TGTGCCAGCAGCCTCAGGGGTGGGACTAGCGGGGCCAACGAGCAGTACTTC
j_gene: TRBJ2-3; v_gene: TRBV5-4; d_gene: TRBD2; abundance: NA; CDR3aa: CASSSPRTSRTDTQYF; CDR3nt: TGTGCCAGCAGCTCTCCTAGGACTAGCCGAACAGATACGCAGTATTTT
j_gene: TRBJ2-1; v_gene: TRBV4-3; d_gene: NA; abundance: NA; CDR3aa: CASSQWTVNEQFF; CDR3nt: TGCGCCAGCAGCCAATGGACAGTCAATGAGCAGTTCTTC
j_gene: TRBJ2-2; v_gene: TRBV28; d_gene: NA; abundance: NA; CDR3aa: CASSQPGIGNTGELFF; CDR3nt: TGTGCCAGCAGTCAGCCCGGGATCGGGAACACCGGGGAGCTGTTTTTT
j_gene: TRBJ1-5; v_gene: TRBV13; d_gene: NA; abundance: NA; CDR3aa: CASSLQSNQPQHF; CDR3nt: TGTGCCAGCAGCTTACAAAGCAATCAGCCCCAGCATTTT
j_gene: TRBJ1-6; v_gene: TRBV7-9; d_gene: TRBD1; abundance: NA; CDR3aa: CASSPGQGNLLLHF; CDR3nt: TGTGCCAGCAGCCCGGGACAGGGGAATCTACTCCTCCACTTT
j_gene: TRBJ1-4; v_gene: TRBV27; d_gene: NA; abundance: NA; CDR3aa: CASSSRTVTAGANEKLFF; CDR3nt: TGTGCCAGCAGTTCGCGGACAGTTACCGCGGGGGCTAATGAAAAACTGTTTTTT
j_gene: TRBJ2-3; v_gene: TRBV9; d_gene: NA; abundance: NA; CDR3aa: CASSVDSRADTQYF; CDR3nt: TGTGCCAGCAGCGTAGACTCGCGGGCAGATACGCAGTATTTT
j_gene: TRBJ2-5; v_gene: TRBV6-5; d_gene: NA; abundance: NA; CDR3aa: CATRFGVGETQYF; CDR3nt: TGTGCCACCAGGTTCGGGGTCGGAGAGACCCAGTACTTC
j_gene: TRBJ1-2; v_gene: TRBV19; d_gene: NA; abundance: NA; CDR3aa: CASSILGEATF; CDR3nt: TGTGCCAGTAGTATCTTGGGGGAGGCCACCTTC
j_gene: TRBJ2-2; v_gene: TRBV2; d_gene: NA; abundance: medium-sized; CDR3aa: CARKGAGNTGELFF; CDR3nt: TGTGCCAGGAAGGGAGCCGGGAACACCGGGGAGCTGTTTTTT
j_gene: TRBJ2-5; v_gene: TRBV19; d_gene: TRBD1; abundance: NA; CDR3aa: CASSINRGETQYF; CDR3nt: TGTGCCAGTAGTATTAACAGGGGCGAGACCCAGTACTTC
j_gene: TRBJ2-5; v_gene: TRBV15; d_gene: NA; abundance: NA; CDR3aa: CATSRDLAGLFQETQYF; CDR3nt: TGTGCCACCAGCAGAGATCTGGCAGGCCTCTTCCAAGAGACCCAGTACTTC
j_gene: TRBJ2-7; v_gene: TRBV10-2; d_gene: TRBD1; abundance: NA; CDR3aa: CASSGQGDTYEQYF; CDR3nt: TGCGCCAGCAGTGGACAGGGGGACACCTACGAGCAGTACTTC
j_gene: TRBJ2-7; v_gene: TRBV4-1; d_gene: NA; abundance: NA; CDR3aa: CASSQEGASYEQYF; CDR3nt: TGCGCCAGCAGCCAAGAGGGCGCGTCCTACGAGCAGTACTTC
j_gene: TRBJ2-3; v_gene: TRBV11-2; d_gene: NA; abundance: NA; CDR3aa: CASRQPGMAPDTQYF; CDR3nt: TGTGCCAGCAGGCAACCGGGAATGGCGCCAGATACGCAGTATTTT
j_gene: TRBJ1-1; v_gene: TRBV2; d_gene: NA; abundance: NA; CDR3aa: CASSEALLGRSTEAFF; CDR3nt: TGTGCCAGCAGTGAAGCGCTTCTGGGGAGATCCACTGAAGCTTTCTTT
j_gene: TRBJ2-2; v_gene: TRBV7-9; d_gene: TRBD1; abundance: NA; CDR3aa: CASRNRGKQNTGELFF; CDR3nt: TGTGCCAGCAGGAACAGGGGGAAACAGAACACCGGGGAGCTGTTTTTT
j_gene: TRBJ1-5; v_gene: TRBV7-6; d_gene: NA; abundance: NA; CDR3aa: CASSLGQGSNQPQHF; CDR3nt: TGTGCCAGCAGCTTAGGCCAGGGAAGCAATCAGCCCCAGCATTTT
j_gene: TRBJ2-1; v_gene: TRBV5-1; d_gene: NA; abundance: NA; CDR3aa: CASRNQGTAYNEQFF; CDR3nt: TGCGCCAGCAGAAATCAGGGGACCGCCTACAATGAGCAGTTCTTC
j_gene: TRBJ1-5; v_gene: TRBV30; d_gene: NA; abundance: NA; CDR3aa: CAWSGGAGGNQPQHF; CDR3nt: TGTGCCTGGAGTGGAGGGGCAGGGGGCAATCAGCCCCAGCATTTT
j_gene: TRBJ2-7; v_gene: TRBV4-2; d_gene: TRBD2; abundance: NA; CDR3aa: CASSQPTHSSGSSYEQYF; CDR3nt: TGTGCCAGCAGCCAACCGACCCATTCTAGCGGGAGCTCCTACGAGCAGTACTTC
j_gene: TRBJ2-1; v_gene: TRBV9; d_gene: TRBD2; abundance: NA; CDR3aa: CASSAPRGRSYNEQFF; CDR3nt: TGTGCCAGCAGCGCCCCCCGCGGGAGATCCTACAATGAGCAGTTCTTC
j_gene: TRBJ2-3; v_gene: TRBV5-1; d_gene: NA; abundance: NA; CDR3aa: CASSFPTSGSDTQYF; CDR3nt: TGCGCCAGCAGCTTTCCTACGAGCGGTTCAGATACGCAGTATTTT
j_gene: TRBJ2-7; v_gene: TRBV6-5; d_gene: TRBD2; abundance: NA; CDR3aa: CASSYSGSRREQYF; CDR3nt: TGTGCCAGCAGCTATAGCGGGAGTCGGCGCGAGCAGTACTTC
j_gene: TRBJ2-7; v_gene: TRBV5-6; d_gene: TRBD2; abundance: NA; CDR3aa: CASSVGLAESSYEQYF; CDR3nt: TGTGCCAGCAGCGTGGGACTAGCGGAAAGCTCCTACGAGCAGTACTTC
j_gene: TRBJ2-3; v_gene: TRBV7-2; d_gene: NA; abundance: NA; CDR3aa: CASSLGTLYTDTQYF; CDR3nt: TGTGCCAGCAGCTTAGGGACTCTGTACACAGATACGCAGTATTTT
j_gene: TRBJ2-3; v_gene: TRBV24-1; d_gene: NA; abundance: NA; CDR3aa: CATSQTGTSTDTQYF; CDR3nt: TGTGCCACCAGTCAGACAGGGACTAGCACAGATACGCAGTATTTT
j_gene: TRBJ1-1; v_gene: TRBV18; d_gene: TRBD1; abundance: NA; CDR3aa: CASSPRFGRGETEAFF; CDR3nt: TGTGCCAGCTCACCAAGGTTCGGCAGGGGGGAGACTGAAGCTTTCTTT
j_gene: TRBJ2-2; v_gene: TRBV28; d_gene: NA; abundance: NA; CDR3aa: CASSLRRGNTGELFF; CDR3nt: TGTGCCAGCAGTTTGCGTCGTGGGAACACCGGGGAGCTGTTTTTT
j_gene: TRBJ2-5; v_gene: TRBV5-1; d_gene: NA; abundance: NA; CDR3aa: CASSPGGYATQYF; CDR3nt: TGCGCCAGCAGCCCTGGGGGCTACGCGACCCAGTACTTC
j_gene: TRBJ2-7; v_gene: TRBV4-1; d_gene: NA; abundance: NA; CDR3aa: CASSHAGSSAYEQYF; CDR3nt: TGCGCCAGCAGCCACGCCGGGTCCTCTGCCTACGAGCAGTACTTC
j_gene: TRBJ2-1; v_gene: TRBV18; d_gene: TRBD1; abundance: NA; CDR3aa: CASSPRQGARNEQFF; CDR3nt: TGTGCCAGCTCACCCCGACAGGGGGCGAGGAATGAGCAGTTCTTC
j_gene: TRBJ2-7; v_gene: TRBV7-9; d_gene: NA; abundance: NA; CDR3aa: CATSKEGEQYF; CDR3nt: TGTGCCACCTCGAAGGAGGGCGAGCAGTACTTC
j_gene: TRBJ2-5; v_gene: TRBV14; d_gene: NA; abundance: NA; CDR3aa: CASSRQRRFETQYF; CDR3nt: TGTGCCAGCAGCCGGCAGCGTCGGTTCGAGACCCAGTACTTC
j_gene: TRBJ2-7; v_gene: TRBV6-5; d_gene: NA; abundance: NA; CDR3aa: CASSYSGVSIYEQYF; CDR3nt: TGTGCCAGCAGTTACTCCGGGGTCTCCATCTACGAGCAGTACTTC
j_gene: TRBJ2-3; v_gene: TRBV28; d_gene: NA; abundance: NA; CDR3aa: CASSRIGTSTDTQYF; CDR3nt: TGTGCCAGCAGCCGGATCGGGACTAGCACAGATACGCAGTATTTT